This T cell receptor (beta chain) was identified during a study of identical twins. Study results and caveats: Out-of-frame alpha sequences common to twins exhibited an excess of low generation probability. Out-of-frame TCR alpha sharing in monozygotic twins exceeded recombination model predictions. Fewer insertions characterized abundant cord blood beta clonotypes, whereas memory repertoires showed none.

Among all donors, each was a healthy Caucasian. Each CDR3 protein is one row after TCRdb ran MiXCR on the 5' RACE reads. Of 1.5 million or so distinct CDR3 sequences in the sample, more than 30% were seen once. About this clonotype itself: Antigen specificity is unknown.

The length of the CDR3 is 16 residues. CDR1 is MDHEN and CDR2 is SYDVKM in the germline V gene. Trimming at V came to 5 bases and at J to 10 bases, leaving 13 bases not matched to a gene. The chain employs TRBV28 and TRBJ1-6; TRBD1 aligns across 8 bases. The origin of this receptor is a newborn girl in good health. Sequencing was carried out using cord blood. This CDR3 is CASSPPTGAGGSPLHF. The CDR3, as DNA: TGTGCCAGCAGTCCCCCGACAGGGGCTGGGGGGTCACCCCTCCACTTT.